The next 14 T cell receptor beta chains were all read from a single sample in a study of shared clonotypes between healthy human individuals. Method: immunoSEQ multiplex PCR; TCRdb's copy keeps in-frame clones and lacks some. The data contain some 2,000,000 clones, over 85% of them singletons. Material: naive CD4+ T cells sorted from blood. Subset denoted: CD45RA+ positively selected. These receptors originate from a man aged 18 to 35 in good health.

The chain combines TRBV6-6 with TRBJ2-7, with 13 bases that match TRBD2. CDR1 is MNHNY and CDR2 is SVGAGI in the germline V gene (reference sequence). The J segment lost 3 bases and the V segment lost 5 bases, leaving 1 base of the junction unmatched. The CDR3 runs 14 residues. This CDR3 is CASSTSGRGYEQYF. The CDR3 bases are TGTGCCAGCAGTACTAGCGGGAGGGGCTACGAGCAGTACTTC.

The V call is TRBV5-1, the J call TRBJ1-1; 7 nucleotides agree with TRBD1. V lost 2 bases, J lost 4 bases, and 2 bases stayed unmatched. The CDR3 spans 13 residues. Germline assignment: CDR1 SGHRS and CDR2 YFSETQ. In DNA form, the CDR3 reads TGCGCCAGCAGCTTTGACAGGGCCACTGAAGCTTTCTTT. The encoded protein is CASSFDRATEAFF.

CDR3 sequence: CASSLTGGWEKLFF. For the CDR3, the DNA is TGTGCCAGCAGCTTGACAGGGGGCTGGGAAAAACTGTTTTTT. This sequence joins TRBV7-2 and TRBJ1-4, with 10 nucleotides matching TRBD1. Germline V lookup: CDR1 SGHTA, CDR2 FQGNSA. The CDR3 is 14 residues long. The ends lost 3 bases at V and 8 bases at J; junction bases unmatched: 3.

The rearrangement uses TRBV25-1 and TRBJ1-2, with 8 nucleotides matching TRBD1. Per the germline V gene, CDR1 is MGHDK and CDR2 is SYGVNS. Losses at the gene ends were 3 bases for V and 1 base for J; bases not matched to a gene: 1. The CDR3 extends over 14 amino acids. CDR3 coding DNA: TGTGCCAGCAGTGATGACAGGGGTAACTATGGCTACACCTTC. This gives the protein CASSDDRGNYGYTF.

The CDR3 nucleotides are TGTGCCATCAGTGGGAATTTAGCCAATGAGCAGTTCTTC. It encodes CAISGNLANEQFF. This chain links TRBV10-3 with TRBJ2-1; D is undetermined. The CDR3 covers 13 residues. The ends were cut back, 4 bases at V and 6 bases at J, with 10 bases in the middle. Germline V gene sequence: CDR1 ENHRY, CDR2 SYGVKD.

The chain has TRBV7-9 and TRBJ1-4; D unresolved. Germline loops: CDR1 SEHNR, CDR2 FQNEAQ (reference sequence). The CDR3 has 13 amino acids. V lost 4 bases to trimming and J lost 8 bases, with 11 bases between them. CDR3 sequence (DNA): TGTGCCAGCAGCTCCCGGACGGGGGAAAAACTGTTTTTT. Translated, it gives CASSSRTGEKLFF.

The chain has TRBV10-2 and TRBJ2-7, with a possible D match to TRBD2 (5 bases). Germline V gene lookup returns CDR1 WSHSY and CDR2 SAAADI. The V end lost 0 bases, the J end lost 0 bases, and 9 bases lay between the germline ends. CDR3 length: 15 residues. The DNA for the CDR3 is TGCGCCAGCAGTGAGTCGACAAGCGGCTCCTACGAGCAGTACTTC. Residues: CASSESTSGSYEQYF.

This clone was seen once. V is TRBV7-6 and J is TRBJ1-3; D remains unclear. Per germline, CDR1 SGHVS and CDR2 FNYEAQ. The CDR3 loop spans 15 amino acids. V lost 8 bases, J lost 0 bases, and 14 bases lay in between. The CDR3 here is CASSKWGSSGNTIYF. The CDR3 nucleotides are TGTGCCAGCTCCAAGTGGGGAAGCTCTGGAAACACCATATATTTT.

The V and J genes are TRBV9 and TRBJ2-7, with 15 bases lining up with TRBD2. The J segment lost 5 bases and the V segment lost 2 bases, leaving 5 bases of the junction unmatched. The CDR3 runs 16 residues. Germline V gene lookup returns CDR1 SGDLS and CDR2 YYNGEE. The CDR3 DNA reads TGTGCCAGCAGCGTTGGACTAGCGGGAGGGTTCAACGAGCAGTACTTC. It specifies CASSVGLAGGFNEQYF.

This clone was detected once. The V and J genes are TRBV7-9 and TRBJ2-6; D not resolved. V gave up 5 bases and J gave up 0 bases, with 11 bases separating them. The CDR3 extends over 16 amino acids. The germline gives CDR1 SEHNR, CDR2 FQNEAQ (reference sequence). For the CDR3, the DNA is TGTGCCAGCAGCCTTTTAAGGGACTCTGGGGCCAACGTCCTGACTTTC. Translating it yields CASSLLRDSGANVLTF.

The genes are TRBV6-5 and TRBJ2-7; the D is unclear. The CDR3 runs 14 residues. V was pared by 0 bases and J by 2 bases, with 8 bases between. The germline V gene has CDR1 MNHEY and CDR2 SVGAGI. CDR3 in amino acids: CASSYSSIAYEQYF. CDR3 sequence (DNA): TGTGCCAGCAGTTACTCTTCCATCGCCTACGAGCAGTACTTC.

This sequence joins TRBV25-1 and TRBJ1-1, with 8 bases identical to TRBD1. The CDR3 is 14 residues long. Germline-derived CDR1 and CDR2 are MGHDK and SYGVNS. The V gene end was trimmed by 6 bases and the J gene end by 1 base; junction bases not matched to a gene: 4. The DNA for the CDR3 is TGTGCCAGCAGGGACAGGGTCGGGAACACTGAAGCTTTCTTT. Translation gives CASRDRVGNTEAFF.

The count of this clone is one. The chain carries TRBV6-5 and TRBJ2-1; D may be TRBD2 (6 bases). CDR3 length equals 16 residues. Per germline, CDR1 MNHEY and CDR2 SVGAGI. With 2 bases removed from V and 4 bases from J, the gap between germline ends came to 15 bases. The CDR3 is CASSYTGWRGYNEQFF. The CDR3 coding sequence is TGTGCCAGCAGTTACACGGGGTGGAGGGGTTACAATGAGCAGTTCTTC.

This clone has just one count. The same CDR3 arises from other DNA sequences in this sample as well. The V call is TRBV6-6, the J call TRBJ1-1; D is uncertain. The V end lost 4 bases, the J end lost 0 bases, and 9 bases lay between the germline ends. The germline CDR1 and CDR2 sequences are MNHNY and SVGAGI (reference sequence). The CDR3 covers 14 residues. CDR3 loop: CASSSQGMNTEAFF. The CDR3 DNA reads TGTGCCAGCAGTTCACAAGGGATGAACACTGAAGCTTTCTTT.